This entry concerns a single T cell receptor (beta chain). Its target is unknown. Trimming took off 5 bases at V and 5 bases at J, with 13 bases between the two ends. Germline-derived CDR1 and CDR2 are SEHNR and FQNEAQ (reference sequence). This CDR3 spans 14 amino acids. Primers included in the PCR were 60 Vbeta and 13 Jbeta primers. Produced via immunoSEQ multiplex PCR; TCRdb's table is partial and in-frame only. The sample consists of 85,000 to 100,000 clones, around four fifths of them appearing once. The sample originates from a study of cytomegalovirus exposure and HLA in healthy donors. Across the study: Membership in the Caucasian-associated ancestry cluster was found for 81% of approximately 400 genotyped donors.

Study results and limitations: In a later analysis, at a false discovery rate of 0.05, 15,000 to 20,000 TCR beta sequences matched HLA alleles. Apart from CMV serostatus, no immune exposure information was available. A later analysis showed that HLA-associated TCR beta chains had undergone more clonal expansion than equally common others.

Sequenced input: PBMCs. The source is a man between 25 and 39 years old in good health and CMV-seronegative. The chain recombines TRBV7-9 with TRBJ2-4, with D perhaps matching TRBD2 (5 bases). The chain's CDR3 is CASSHRDLENIQYF. CDR3 bases: TGTGCCAGCAGCCACCGGGATTTAGAAAACATTCAGTACTTC.